One and the same sample provided the 28 T cell receptor beta chains below, sequenced in a study of early T cells in non-severe SARS-CoV-2 infection. Each CDR3 protein gets one entry after TCRdb re-called the 5' RACE reads with MiXCR. The sample records about 70,000 distinct CDR3 sequences, approximately 5% being singletons. The material was whole blood, obtained at baseline. These TCRs come from an adult who was a healthcare worker with PCR-confirmed SARS-CoV-2 infection or an uninfected control (not recorded which).

This clonotype was found many times. In nucleotides, the CDR3 is TGTGCCAGCAGGAGGACAACAGATACGCAGTATTTT. It specifies CASRRTTDTQYF. The chain links TRBV27 to TRBJ2-3; TRBD1 might be the D (5 bases). V was shortened by 6 bases and J by 3 bases, with 7 bases between the two germline ends. Germline-derived CDR1 and CDR2 are MNHEY and SMNVEV (reference sequence). This CDR3 contains 12 residues.

This clonotype was seen a handful of times. The V gene is TRBV7-9, the J gene TRBJ2-7, with D maybe TRBD1 (6 bases). The germline V gene has CDR1 SEHNR and CDR2 FQNEAQ (reference sequence). The CDR3 sequence is 16 residues long. V shed 5 bases and J shed 0 bases, with 17 bases lying between them. CDR3 amino acids: CASSTRDKRPSYEQYF. CDR3 nucleotides: TGTGCCAGCAGCACCCGGGACAAACGCCCCTCCTACGAGCAGTACTTC.

This clonotype was observed at least ten times. Written as DNA, the CDR3 is TGTGCCAGCAGCTTCCCTGGCCTCCCTGAGACCCAGTACTTC. Amino acids: CASSFPGLPETQYF. The rearrangement joins TRBV7-9 to TRBJ2-5; D remains ambiguous. V was shortened by 3 bases and J by 5 bases, with 13 bases between the two germline ends. The CDR3 extends over 14 amino acids. Germline assignment: CDR1 SEHNR and CDR2 FQNEAQ (reference sequence).

This clonotype came up many times. V gene TRBV29-1 combines with J gene TRBJ2-3; D gene unclear. The germline gives CDR1 SQVTM, CDR2 ANQGSEA. Trimming removed 4 bases from V and 6 bases from J, with 8 bases in between. The CDR3 runs to 11 residues. The CDR3 DNA sequence: TGCAGCGTTGGGTCAAGGGATACGCAGTATTTT. Translation gives CSVGSRDTQYF.

This chain connects TRBV5-3 to TRBJ2-7, with 10 bases lining up with TRBD1. TRBV5-3 is designated an ORF whose function remains uncertain. The trim removed 4 bases at V and 6 bases at J, leaving 13 bases unmatched. This CDR3 region has 16 residues. The CDR3 DNA reads TGTGCCAGAAGCCTTTATCCGGGACAGGGGATCACCGAGCAGTACTTC. It codes for CARSLYPGQGITEQYF.

This clonotype was seen at least ten times. The rearrangement uses TRBV20-1 and TRBJ1-4, with 7 bases lining up with TRBD1. CDR3 length: 13 residues. The trim removed 3 bases at V and 8 bases at J, leaving 6 bases unmatched. Germline V gene sequence: CDR1 DFQATT, CDR2 SNEGSKA (reference sequence). The CDR3 reads CSASRRGREKLFF. In DNA form, the CDR3 reads TGCAGTGCTAGTAGGAGGGGGCGAGAAAAACTGTTTTTT.

This clonotype was counted between two and nine times. The chain is built from TRBV3-1 and TRBJ2-1, with D possibly TRBD2 on 5 matching bases. Germline V lookup: CDR1 LGHDT, CDR2 YNNKEL (reference sequence). The length of the CDR3 is 13 residues. Trimming took off 0 bases at V and 9 bases at J, with 9 bases between the two ends. The DNA of the CDR3 is TGTGCCAGCAGCCAAGATGCGAGGGTTGAGCAGTTCTTC. Encoded protein: CASSQDARVEQFF.

This clonotype was recorded at least ten times. For the CDR3, the DNA is TGTGCCAGCAGTCCTATAGGCACTCGCACCATATATTTT. Encoded protein: CASSPIGTRTIYF. The chain joins TRBV28 to TRBJ1-3; the D is unclear. The ends were cut back, 5 bases at V and 9 bases at J, with 14 bases in the middle. Germline CDR1 reads MDHEN; CDR2 reads SYDVKM. The CDR3 spans 13 residues. The full variable domain, completed using reference TRBV28 and TRBJ1-3, is DVKVTQSSRYLVKRTGEKVFLECVQDMDHENMFWYRQDPGLGLRLIYFSYDVKMKEKGDIPEGYSVSREKKERFSLILESASTNQTSMYLCASSPIGTRTIYFGEGSWLTVV.

CDR3 DNA: TGTGCCAGCAGCTTAGTCCCGACGGGGGTTTCGGCCCAGTACTTC. Translated: CASSLVPTGVSAQYF. V and J are TRBV7-2 and TRBJ2-5; TRBD2 might be the D (6 bases). The V gene's germline CDR1 is SGHTA and CDR2 FQGNSA. V dropped 1 base and J dropped 9 bases, with 18 bases sitting between them. This CDR3 region has 15 residues.

There are many counts of this clonotype. This rearrangement joins TRBV20-1 to TRBJ2-5; 7 bases agree with TRBD2. With 0 bases clipped from V and 1 base from J, the junction kept 5 bases outside the gene matches. The germline V gene has CDR1 DFQATT and CDR2 SNEGSKA (reference sequence). This CDR3 comprises 15 residues. The CDR3 spells CSARDGTTLQETQYF. In DNA form, the CDR3 reads TGCAGTGCTAGAGATGGGACTACCCTCCAAGAGACCCAGTACTTC.

This clonotype was seen at least ten times. The chain has TRBV6-6 and TRBJ2-1; tentative D call: TRBD2 (7 bases). This CDR3 has 18 amino acids. V was cut by 0 bases and J by 3 bases, with 18 bases left in between. CDR1 MNHNY and CDR2 SVGAGI come from the germline V gene (reference sequence). CDR3 amino acids: CASSYSSAAGANYNEQFF. The DNA of the CDR3 is TGTGCCAGCAGTTACTCCTCCGCTGCGGGGGCCAACTACAATGAGCAGTTCTTC.

This clonotype was counted between two and nine times. The chain joins TRBV12-2 to TRBJ2-3; whether TRBD2, the table's D call, matches the DNA was not checked. TRBV12-2 is classified as a pseudogene. This CDR3 comprises 17 residues. CDR3 protein: CASRLGRLVPHSDTQYF. CDR3 DNA sequence: TGTGCAAGTCGCTTAGGGCGACTAGTCCCTCACTCAGATACGCAGTATTTT.

This sequence joins TRBV7-2 and TRBJ2-3; 7 bases are a match to TRBD1. The CDR3 sequence is 15 residues long. The ends lost 4 bases at V and 2 bases at J; junction bases unmatched: 6. Germline CDR1 and CDR2: SGHTA and FQGNSA. Here the CDR3 reads CASSSGQTNTDTQYF. For the CDR3, the DNA is TGTGCCAGCAGCTCGGGACAGACTAACACAGATACGCAGTATTTT.

In this sample, this clonotype turned up many times. The V call is TRBV12-5, the J call TRBJ1-1; weak D call: TRBD1 (5 bases). The CDR3 is 14 amino acids. The germline V gene has CDR1 LGHNT and CDR2 FRNRAP. With 5 bases removed from V and 5 bases from J, the gap between germline ends came to 15 bases. The CDR3: CASGHSQGKTEAFF. DNA of the CDR3: TGTGCTAGTGGTCACTCTCAGGGAAAGACTGAAGCTTTCTTT.

This clonotype was seen repeatedly, ten times or more. The V gene is TRBV18, the J gene TRBJ2-7; 13 bases align to TRBD2. This CDR3 contains 18 residues. V lost 5 bases to trimming and J lost 1 base; unmatched junction nucleotides: 11. Germline CDR1 and CDR2: KGHSH and LQKENI. Here the CDR3 reads CASSKGLAGPWRSYEQYF. For the CDR3, the DNA is TGTGCCAGCTCAAAGGGACTAGCGGGACCCTGGCGTTCCTACGAGCAGTACTTC.

This clonotype has ten or more counts. This chain joins TRBV5-1 and TRBJ1-4; D may be TRBD1 (6 bases). With 2 bases removed from V and 9 bases from J, the gap between germline ends came to 11 bases. This CDR3 contains 13 residues. Germline CDR1 reads SGHRS; CDR2 reads YFSETQ. The CDR3 sequence: CASSFGQSQKLFF. The CDR3 DNA follows: TGCGCCAGCAGCTTCGGACAGTCTCAAAAACTGTTTTTT.

This clonotype was detected only a few times. In DNA form, the CDR3 reads TGTGCCAGCAGCCCAGACACCGAAACCTACGAGCAGTACTTC. Its translation: CASSPDTETYEQYF. This chain links TRBV12-3 or TRBV12-4 with TRBJ2-7; D not resolved. CDR3 length equals 14 residues. Trimming shortened V by 6 bases and J by 2 bases, and 14 bases separated the two germline ends.

This clonotype was recorded many times. The chain couples TRBV5-5 to TRBJ2-7; 7 bases are shared with TRBD1. The germline gives CDR1 SGHKS, CDR2 YYEKEE (reference sequence). This CDR3 region has 14 residues. V was clipped by 6 bases and J by 7 bases; unmatched bases: 13. In nucleotides, the CDR3 is TGTGCCAGCAAGGGGGCAACCACCTTTAGAGAGCAGTACTTC. Translated, it gives CASKGATTFREQYF.

This clonotype was counted many times. The chain uses TRBV5-8 and TRBJ2-2; D uncertain. The ends were cut back, 2 bases at V and 1 base at J, with 6 bases in the middle. In germline, CDR1 is SGHTS, CDR2 YDEGEE. This CDR3 contains 14 residues. The chain's CDR3 is CASSFNRNTGELFF. DNA for the CDR3: TGTGCCAGCAGCTTTAACAGGAACACCGGGGAGCTGTTTTTT.

This clonotype was counted at least ten times. The V and J genes are TRBV3-1 and TRBJ2-1; 8 nucleotides line up with TRBD1. The CDR3 runs to 12 residues. In germline, CDR1 is LGHDT, CDR2 YNNKEL (reference sequence). V lost 3 bases, J lost 13 bases, and 5 bases stayed unmatched. CDR3 bases: TGTGCCAGCAGCCAGGCGGACAGGGTACAGTTCTTC. Translation: CASSQADRVQFF.

This clonotype came up a few times. This rearrangement joins TRBV19 to TRBJ2-1; 9 nucleotides match TRBD2. CDR1 is LNHDA, CDR2 SQIVND, per germline (reference sequence). The junction had 6 bases not matched to a gene; V was cut back by 7 bases and J by 8 bases. The CDR3 extends over 13 amino acids. CDR3 loop: CASTVLAGDEQFF. The DNA for the CDR3 is TGTGCCAGTACCGTGTTAGCGGGAGATGAGCAGTTCTTC.

This clonotype has at least ten counts. The chain joins TRBV27 to TRBJ2-1, with 10 bases aligning to TRBD2. The V gene's germline CDR1 is MNHEY and CDR2 SMNVEV (reference sequence). The CDR3 length is 16 residues. After removal of 5 bases from V and 9 bases from J, the junction contained 13 bases not matched to a gene. The CDR3 DNA reads as TGTGCCAGCAGTCCACCTAGCGGGAGCGCCAGGGGTGAGCAGTTCTTC. Its translation is CASSPPSGSARGEQFF.

This clonotype was counted at least ten times. The rearrangement joins TRBV5-5 to TRBJ2-1; D gene uncertain. Germline CDR1 reads SGHKS; CDR2 reads YYEKEE (reference sequence). This CDR3 comprises 14 residues. Between the trimmed V and J ends, which lost 2 bases and 8 bases, there was a span of 14 bases. This CDR3 is CASSLERRIDEQFF. CDR3 DNA sequence: TGTGCCAGCAGCTTAGAGAGGCGGATCGATGAGCAGTTCTTC.

Comment on this clonotype: The CDR3 ends on some other residue instead of the conserved phenylalanine or tryptophan, so this is likely a read error. The DNA is omitted, as the CDR3 cannot be located on it reliably, and the CDR3 follows TCRdb's listing. The gene calls are TRBV12-3 or TRBV12-4 and TRBJ2-1; the table's D call TRBD2 went unverified against the DNA. The CDR3 is made up of 11 amino acids, end residues included. CDR3 sequence: CASSGGTSGRL.

The rearrangement links TRBV7-2 to TRBJ2-7, with D possibly TRBD1 on 6 matching bases. Germline V gene data show CDR1 as SGHTA and CDR2 as FQGNSA. Trimming removed 4 bases at V and 7 bases at J, with 17 bases between. There are 14 residues in the CDR3. The CDR3 region is CASSSRTEVGEQYF. CDR3 in DNA: TGTGCCAGCAGCTCACGGACAGAGGTCGGGGAGCAGTACTTC.

This clonotype was observed many times. The chain joins TRBV9 to TRBJ1-1; 7 bases are a match to TRBD1. This CDR3 has 15 residues. Germline CDR1 and CDR2: SGDLS and YYNGEE. V shed 7 bases, J shed 6 bases, and the junction held 15 bases outside the gene matches. As DNA, the CDR3 is TGTGCCAGCGTTAGAGGGGGCGAAGTTATCTCTGAAGCTTTCTTT. Amino acid sequence: CASVRGGEVISEAFF.

The chain combines TRBV7-2 with TRBJ2-7; TRBD2 aligns across 9 bases. The CDR3 sequence is 15 residues long. Unmatched junction bases numbered 6, after V lost 2 bases and J lost 4 bases. Looked up from germline, CDR1 is SGHTA and CDR2 is FQGNSA. CDR3 sequence reads: CASSLQELAGYEQYF. The DNA for the CDR3 is TGTGCCAGCAGCTTACAGGAGCTAGCGGGGTACGAGCAGTACTTC.

There are many counts of this clonotype. This rearrangement joins TRBV19 to TRBJ1-2; D remains ambiguous. The CDR3 totals 13 residues. Germline lookup yields CDR1 LNHDA and CDR2 SQIVND (reference sequence). Trimming left V 7 bases short and J 2 bases short, with 11 bases between. CDR3 nucleotide sequence: TGTGCCAGTACCGACGAACTAAACTATGGCTACACCTTC. This translates into CASTDELNYGYTF.